The clone carrying this T cell receptor beta chain was recorded many times. Diagnosis rested on symptoms, serum thyroxine and TRAb, thyroid ultrasound, and orbital computed tomography. The data were obtained in a study of T cells in Graves' hyperthyroidism and ophthalmopathy. The germline V gene has CDR1 SEHNR and CDR2 FQNEAQ (reference sequence). V shed 5 bases, J shed 1 base, and the junction held 5 bases outside the gene matches. This CDR3 has 15 residues. RNA transcripts yielded amplified TCR beta CDR3 regions. The TCR CDR3 first-round RT-PCR relied on the HTBI primer set. MiXCR was run by TCRdb on the multiplex PCR reads, yielding one entry per CDR3 protein. In the table there are about 200,000 distinct CDR3 sequences, about 16% of which are singletons.

This chain uses TRBV7-9 with TRBJ2-5; 9 bases map to TRBD1. The specimen was blood. This sequence originates from a middle-aged man with Graves' hyperthyroidism. CDR3 in DNA: TGTGCCAGCAGCCGACAGGGGGGGGCCCAAGAGACCCAGTACTTC. Its translation is CASSRQGGAQETQYF. The full variable domain, completed using reference TRBV7-9 and TRBJ2-5, is DTGVSQNPRHKITKRGQNVTFRCDPISEHNRLYWYRQTLGQGPEFLTYFQNEAQLEKSRLLSDRFSAERPKGSFSTLEIQRTEQGDSAMYLCASSRQGGAQETQYFGPGTRLLVL.